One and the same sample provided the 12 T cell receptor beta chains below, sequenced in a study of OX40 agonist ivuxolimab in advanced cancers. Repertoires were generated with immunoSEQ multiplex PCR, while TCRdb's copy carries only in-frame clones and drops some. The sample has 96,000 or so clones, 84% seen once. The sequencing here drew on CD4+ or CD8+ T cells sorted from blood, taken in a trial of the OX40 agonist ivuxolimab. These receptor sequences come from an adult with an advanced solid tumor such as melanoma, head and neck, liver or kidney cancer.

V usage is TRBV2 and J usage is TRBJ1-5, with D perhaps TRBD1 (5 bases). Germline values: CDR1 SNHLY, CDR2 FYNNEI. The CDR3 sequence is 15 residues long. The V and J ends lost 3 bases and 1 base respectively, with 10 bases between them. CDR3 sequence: CASSDLGPSNQPQHF. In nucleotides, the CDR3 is TGTGCCAGCAGTGACCTGGGACCGAGCAATCAGCCCCAGCATTTT.

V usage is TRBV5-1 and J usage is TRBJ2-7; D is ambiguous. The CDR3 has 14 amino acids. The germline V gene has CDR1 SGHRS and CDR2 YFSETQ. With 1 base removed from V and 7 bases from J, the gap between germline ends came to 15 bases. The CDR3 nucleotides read TGCGCCAGCAGCTTGATAGCCGATGTGCCAGAGCAGTACTTC. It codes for CASSLIADVPEQYF.

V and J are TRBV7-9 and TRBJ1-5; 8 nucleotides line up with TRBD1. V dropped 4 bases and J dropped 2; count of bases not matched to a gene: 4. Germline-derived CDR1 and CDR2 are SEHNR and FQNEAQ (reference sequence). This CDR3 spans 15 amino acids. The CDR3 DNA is TGTGCCAGCAGCTCCGGACAGGGAGGCAATCAGCCCCAGCATTTT. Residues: CASSSGQGGNQPQHF. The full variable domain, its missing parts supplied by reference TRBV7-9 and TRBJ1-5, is DTGVSQNPRHKITKRGQNVTFRCDPISEHNRLYWYRQTLGQGPEFLTYFQNEAQLEKSRLLSDRFSAERPKGSFSTLEIQRTEQGDSAMYLCASSSGQGGNQPQHFGDGTRLSIL.

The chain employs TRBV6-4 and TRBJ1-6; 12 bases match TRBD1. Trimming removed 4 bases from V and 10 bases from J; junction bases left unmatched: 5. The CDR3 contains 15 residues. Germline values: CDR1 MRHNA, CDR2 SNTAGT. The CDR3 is CASSAGTGGQSPLHF. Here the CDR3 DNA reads TGTGCCAGCAGTGCCGGGACAGGGGGCCAGTCACCCCTCCACTTT.

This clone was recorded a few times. In DNA form, the CDR3 reads TGTGCCAGTAGTATAGTCGACAGCAACGAGCAGTACTTC. The encoded protein is CASSIVDSNEQYF. The rearrangement uses TRBV19 and TRBJ2-7; possible D gene TRBD1, 5 bases. V lost 1 base, J lost 5 bases, and 9 bases lay in between. The CDR3 spans 13 residues. Germline CDR1 is LNHDA and CDR2 is SQIVND (reference sequence).

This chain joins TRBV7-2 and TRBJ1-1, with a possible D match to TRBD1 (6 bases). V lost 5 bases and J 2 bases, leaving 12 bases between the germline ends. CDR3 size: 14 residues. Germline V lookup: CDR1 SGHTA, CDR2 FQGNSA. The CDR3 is CASSENRVNTEAFF. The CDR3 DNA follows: TGTGCCAGCAGCGAAAACAGGGTAAACACTGAAGCTTTCTTT.

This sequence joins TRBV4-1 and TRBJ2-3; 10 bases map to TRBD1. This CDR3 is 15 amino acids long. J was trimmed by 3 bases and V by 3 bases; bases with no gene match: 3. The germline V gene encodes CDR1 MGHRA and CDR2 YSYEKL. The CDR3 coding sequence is TGCGCCAGCAGCCAGGAGGGACAGGGGACAGATACGCAGTATTTT. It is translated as CASSQEGQGTDTQYF.

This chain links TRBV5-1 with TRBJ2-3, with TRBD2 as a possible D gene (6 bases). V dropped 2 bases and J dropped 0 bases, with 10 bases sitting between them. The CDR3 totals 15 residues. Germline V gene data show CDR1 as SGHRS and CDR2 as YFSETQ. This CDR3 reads CASSFRLDSTDTQYF. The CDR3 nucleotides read TGCGCCAGCAGCTTTAGACTAGACAGCACAGATACGCAGTATTTT.

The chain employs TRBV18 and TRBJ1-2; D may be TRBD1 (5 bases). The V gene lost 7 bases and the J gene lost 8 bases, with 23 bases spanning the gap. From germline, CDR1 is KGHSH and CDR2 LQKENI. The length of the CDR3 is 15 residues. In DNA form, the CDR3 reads TGTGCCAGCTTAGAGATGTTATCAGGGTTTGACGGCTACACCTTC. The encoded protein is CASLEMLSGFDGYTF.

The CDR3 reads CASSIEETAWNEQFF. For the CDR3, the DNA is TGTGCCAGTAGTATAGAGGAGACAGCTTGGAATGAGCAGTTCTTC. The chain recombines TRBV19 with TRBJ2-1; TRBD1 might be the D (5 bases). Germline CDR1 is LNHDA and CDR2 is SQIVND (reference sequence). This CDR3 is 15 amino acids long. With 0 bases removed from V and 7 bases from J, the gap between germline ends came to 13 bases.

CDR3 loop: CASSQETGVSTEAFF. CDR3 DNA sequence: TGTGCCAGCAGCCAAGAAACTGGGGTGAGCACTGAAGCTTTCTTT. This rearrangement joins TRBV4-2 to TRBJ1-1; D is undetermined. Germline V gene lookup returns CDR1 LGHNA and CDR2 YNFKEQ. There are 15 residues in the CDR3. V was cut by 0 bases and J by 4 bases, with 12 bases left in between.

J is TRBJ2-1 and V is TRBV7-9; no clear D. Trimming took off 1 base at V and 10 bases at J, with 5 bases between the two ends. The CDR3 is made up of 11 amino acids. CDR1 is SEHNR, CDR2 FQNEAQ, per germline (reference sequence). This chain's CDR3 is CASSLETEQFF. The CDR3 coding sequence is TGTGCCAGCAGCTTAGAGACGGAGCAGTTCTTC.